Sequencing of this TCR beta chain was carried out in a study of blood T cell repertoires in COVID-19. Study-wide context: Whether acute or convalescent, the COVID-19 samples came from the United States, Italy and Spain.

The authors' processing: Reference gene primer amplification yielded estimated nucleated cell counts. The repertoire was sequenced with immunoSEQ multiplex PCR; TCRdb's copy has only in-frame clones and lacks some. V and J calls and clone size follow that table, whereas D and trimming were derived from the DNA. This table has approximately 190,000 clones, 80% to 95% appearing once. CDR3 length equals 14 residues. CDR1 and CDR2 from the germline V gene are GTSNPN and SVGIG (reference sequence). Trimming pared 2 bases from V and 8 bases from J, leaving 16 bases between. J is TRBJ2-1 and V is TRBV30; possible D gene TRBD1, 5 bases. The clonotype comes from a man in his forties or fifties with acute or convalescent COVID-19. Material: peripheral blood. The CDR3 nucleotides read TGTGCCTGGAGTCCAGGGCCGCCCGACTATGAGCAGTTCTTC. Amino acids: CAWSPGPPDYEQFF.